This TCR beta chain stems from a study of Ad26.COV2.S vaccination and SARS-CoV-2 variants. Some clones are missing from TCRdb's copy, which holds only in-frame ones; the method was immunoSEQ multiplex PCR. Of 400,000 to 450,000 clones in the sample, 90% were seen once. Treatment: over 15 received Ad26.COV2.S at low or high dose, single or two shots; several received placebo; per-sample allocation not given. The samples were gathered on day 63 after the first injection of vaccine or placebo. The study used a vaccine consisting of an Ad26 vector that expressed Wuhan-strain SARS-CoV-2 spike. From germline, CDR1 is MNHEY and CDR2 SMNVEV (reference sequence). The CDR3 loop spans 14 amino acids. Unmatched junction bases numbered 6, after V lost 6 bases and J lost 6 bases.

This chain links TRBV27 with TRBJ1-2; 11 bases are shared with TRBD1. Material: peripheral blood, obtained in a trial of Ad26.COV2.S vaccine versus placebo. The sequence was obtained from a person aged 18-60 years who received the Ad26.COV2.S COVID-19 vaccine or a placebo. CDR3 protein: CASRPGTGGNGYTF. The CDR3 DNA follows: TGTGCCAGCAGACCTGGGACAGGGGGGAATGGCTACACCTTC.